This T cell receptor beta chain was recorded in a study of T cells expressing NK-cell markers. Overall study: It was sorted CD3+CD56-NKG2C+, CD3+CD56+NKG2C- and CD3+CD56+NKG2C+ T cells that provided the TCR beta repertoires.

Comments on this clonotype: Its antigen is still unknown.

Germline V CDR1 and CDR2: SGHRS, YFSETQ. This CDR3 is built from 14 residues. Points from the study as a whole: Dominant NKG2C+ clonotypes in 6 or 7 donors made up about 1.0-7.5% of CD8+ T cells.

TCRdb re-analyzed the 5' RACE reads; it lists each CDR3 protein once, without DNA. The sample has some 460,000 distinct CDR3 sequences; the top ten hold over 1.3%. Sequenced material: blood T cells: a sorted CD56 or NKG2C T cell subset, CD4+ or CD8+ T cells, or bulk PBMC T cells (not recorded which). The genes are TRBV5-1 and TRBJ1-1. This clonotype originated in a woman between 50 and 59 years old in good health. CDR3 in amino acids: CASVEQPMDTEAFF.